The clone carrying this T cell receptor beta chain was detected once. Its target is unknown. The sample originates from a study of shared clonotypes between healthy human individuals. The CDR3 has 14 residues. V was trimmed by 8 bases and J by 1 base, leaving 12 bases between them. Per germline, CDR1 MDHEN and CDR2 SYDVKM. Each subset's genomic DNA was shared equally among a number of immunoSEQ plates. Produced via immunoSEQ multiplex PCR; TCRdb's table is partial and in-frame only. The table lists 2.3 million or so clones, about 92% of them singletons. General study findings and limits: Though the depth was large, rarefaction showed that sorted-subset sequencing was incomplete.

The TCR originated in a young man in good health. Some clones in this sample may be carry-over from other donors' samples. Sample: naive CD4+ T cells from PBMCs. The subset: CD45RA+ positively selected. The chain links TRBV28 to TRBJ1-5; D is unclear. CDR3 DNA sequence: TGTGCCAGCCTCGGGCAGCCGAGCAATCAGCCCCAGCATTTT. Amino acid sequence: CASLGQPSNQPQHF.